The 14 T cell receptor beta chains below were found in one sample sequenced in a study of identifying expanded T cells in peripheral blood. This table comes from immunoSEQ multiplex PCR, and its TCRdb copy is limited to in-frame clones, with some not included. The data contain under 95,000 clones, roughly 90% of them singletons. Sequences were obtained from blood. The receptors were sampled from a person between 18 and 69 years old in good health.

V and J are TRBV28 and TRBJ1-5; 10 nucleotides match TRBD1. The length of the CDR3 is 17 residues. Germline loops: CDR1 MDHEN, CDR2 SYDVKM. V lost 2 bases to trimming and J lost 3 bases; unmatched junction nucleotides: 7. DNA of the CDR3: TGTGCCAGCAGTTTAGTCCGAGACAGGGGGCACAATCAGCCCCAGCATTTT. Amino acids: CASSLVRDRGHNQPQHF.

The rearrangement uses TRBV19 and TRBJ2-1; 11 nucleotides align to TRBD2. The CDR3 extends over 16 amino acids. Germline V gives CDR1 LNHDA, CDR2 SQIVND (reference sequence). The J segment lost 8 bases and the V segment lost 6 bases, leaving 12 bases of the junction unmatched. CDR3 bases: TGTGCCAGTAGGCCCCTTAGCGGGGGGGCTGAAGATGAGCAGTTCTTC. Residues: CASRPLSGGAEDEQFF.

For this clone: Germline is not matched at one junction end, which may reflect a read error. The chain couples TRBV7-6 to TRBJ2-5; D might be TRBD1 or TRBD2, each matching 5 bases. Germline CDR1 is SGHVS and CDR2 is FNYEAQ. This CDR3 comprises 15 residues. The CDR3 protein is CASSPQVGDQGTQYF. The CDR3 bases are TGTGCCAGCAGCCCCCAGGTTGGGGACCAAGGGACCCAGTACTTC. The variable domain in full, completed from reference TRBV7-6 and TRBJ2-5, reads GAGVSQSPRYKVTKRGQDVALRCDPISGHVSLYWYRQALGQGPEFLTYFNYEAQQDKSGLPNDRFSAERPEGSISTLTIQRTEQRDSAMYRCASSPQVGDQGTQYFGPGTRLLVL.

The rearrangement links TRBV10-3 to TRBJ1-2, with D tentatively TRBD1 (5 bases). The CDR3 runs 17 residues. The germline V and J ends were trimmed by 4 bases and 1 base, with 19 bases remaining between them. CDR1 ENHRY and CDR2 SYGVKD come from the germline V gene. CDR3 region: CAISGGPRQVLNYGYTF. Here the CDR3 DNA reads TGTGCCATCAGTGGGGGCCCTCGGCAGGTTCTTAACTATGGCTACACCTTC.

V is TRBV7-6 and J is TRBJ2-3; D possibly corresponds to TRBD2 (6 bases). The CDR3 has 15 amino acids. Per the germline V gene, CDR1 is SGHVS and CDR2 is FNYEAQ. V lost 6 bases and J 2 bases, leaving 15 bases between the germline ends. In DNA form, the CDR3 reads TGTGCCAGCAGTCCAACGGGACTCCTCACAGATACGCAGTATTTT. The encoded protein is CASSPTGLLTDTQYF.

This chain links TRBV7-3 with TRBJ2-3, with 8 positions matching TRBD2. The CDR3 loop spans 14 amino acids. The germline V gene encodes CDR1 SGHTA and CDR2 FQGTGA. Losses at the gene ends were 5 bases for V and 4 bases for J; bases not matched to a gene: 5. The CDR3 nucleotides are TGTGCCAGCAGCCAGACTAGCGTCTCAGATACGCAGTATTTT. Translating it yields CASSQTSVSDTQYF.

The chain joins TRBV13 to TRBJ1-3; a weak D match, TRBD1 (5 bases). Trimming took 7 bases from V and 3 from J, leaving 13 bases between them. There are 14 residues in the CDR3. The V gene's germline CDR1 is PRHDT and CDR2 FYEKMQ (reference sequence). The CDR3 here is CASNRRGDGNTIYF. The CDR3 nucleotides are TGTGCCAGCAACCGCCGGGGCGATGGAAACACCATATATTTT.

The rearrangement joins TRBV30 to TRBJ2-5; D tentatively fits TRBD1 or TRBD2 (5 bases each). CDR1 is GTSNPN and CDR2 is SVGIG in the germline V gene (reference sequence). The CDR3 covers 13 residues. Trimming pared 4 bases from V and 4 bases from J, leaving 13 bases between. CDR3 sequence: CAWNRGPLETQYF. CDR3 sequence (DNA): TGTGCCTGGAACCGGGGCCCCCTAGAGACCCAGTACTTC.

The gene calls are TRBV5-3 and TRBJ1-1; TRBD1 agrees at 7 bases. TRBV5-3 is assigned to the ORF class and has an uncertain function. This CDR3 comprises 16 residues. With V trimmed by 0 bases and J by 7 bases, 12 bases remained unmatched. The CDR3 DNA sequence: TGTGCCAGAAGCTTGGCGAACAGGGGTGGTGGAGTTGAAGCTTTCTTT. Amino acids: CARSLANRGGGVEAFF.

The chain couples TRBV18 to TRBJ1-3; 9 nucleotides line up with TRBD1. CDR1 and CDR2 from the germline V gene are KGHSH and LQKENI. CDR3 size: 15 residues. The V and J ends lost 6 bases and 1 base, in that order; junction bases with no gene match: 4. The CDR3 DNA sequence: TGTGCCAGCTCCCTCGACAGGGGGTCTGGAAACACCATATATTTT. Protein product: CASSLDRGSGNTIYF.

The CDR3 protein is CASSPGTGGYGYTF. CDR3 bases: TGTGCCAGCTCACCCGGGACAGGGGGCTATGGCTACACCTTC. The rearrangement links TRBV18 to TRBJ1-2; 11 positions match TRBD1. V was clipped by 3 bases and J by 4 bases; unmatched bases: 1. The CDR3 extends over 14 amino acids. Germline CDR1 and CDR2: KGHSH and LQKENI.

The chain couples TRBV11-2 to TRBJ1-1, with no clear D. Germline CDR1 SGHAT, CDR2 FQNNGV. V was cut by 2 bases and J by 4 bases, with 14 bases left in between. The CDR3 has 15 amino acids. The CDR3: CASSLNTGRLTEAFF. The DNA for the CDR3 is TGTGCCAGCAGCTTAAACACCGGGAGACTCACTGAAGCTTTCTTT.

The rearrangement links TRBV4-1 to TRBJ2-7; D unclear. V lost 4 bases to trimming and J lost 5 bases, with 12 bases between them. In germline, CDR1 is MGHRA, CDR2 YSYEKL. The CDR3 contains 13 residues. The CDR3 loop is CASSRVIRDEQYF. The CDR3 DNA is TGCGCCAGCAGCCGCGTCATTCGCGACGAGCAGTACTTC.

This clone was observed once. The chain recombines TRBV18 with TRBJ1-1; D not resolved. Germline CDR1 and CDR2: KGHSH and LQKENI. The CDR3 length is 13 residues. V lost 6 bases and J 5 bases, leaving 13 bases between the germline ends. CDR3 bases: TGTGCCAGCTCCCAAGGACGGGGTACTGAAGCTTTCTTT. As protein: CASSQGRGTEAFF.